Below are 24 T cell receptor beta chains sequenced from a single sample in a study of human thymus T cells. Clones were sequenced by immunoSEQ multiplex PCR, and TCRdb holds only the in-frame ones, with some missing. The sample lists some 130,000 clones, 90% to 95% occurring once. The thymus tissue came from resections taken during corrective heart surgery. What was sequenced was thymus tissue. All receptors come from a boy younger than two with a congenital heart defect but otherwise immunologically healthy.

V usage is TRBV9 and J usage is TRBJ1-1; 7 bases are a match to TRBD1. The germline CDR1 and CDR2 sequences are SGDLS and YYNGEE. With 3 bases clipped from V and 4 bases from J, the junction kept 9 bases outside the gene matches. The CDR3 runs to 15 residues. The CDR3 DNA reads as TGTGCCAGCAGCGCAGTTCAACAGGGGAGCACTGAAGCTTTCTTT. Amino acids: CASSAVQQGSTEAFF. Full variable domain (remainder filled in from reference TRBV9 and TRBJ1-1): DSGVTQTPKHLITATGQRVTLRCSPRSGDLSVYWYQQSLDQGLQFLIQYYNGEERAKGNILERFSAQQFPDLHSELNLSSLELGDSALYFCASSAVQQGSTEAFFGQGTRLTVV.

The rearrangement joins TRBV28 to TRBJ2-7; D remains ambiguous. Trimming left V 6 bases short and J 6 bases short, with 15 bases between. Germline CDR1 is MDHEN and CDR2 is SYDVKM. CDR3 length equals 13 residues. The DNA for the CDR3 is TGTGCCAGCAGCTTCCCACGTGACCCCGAGCAGTACTTC. This codes for CASSFPRDPEQYF. Drawing the rest from reference TRBV28 and TRBJ2-7, the complete variable domain is DVKVTQSSRYLVKRTGEKVFLECVQDMDHENMFWYRQDPGLGLRLIYFSYDVKMKEKGDIPEGYSVSREKKERFSLILESASTNQTSMYLCASSFPRDPEQYFGPGTRLTVT.

This sequence joins TRBV5-5 and TRBJ2-7; D might be TRBD1 (6 bases). The length of the CDR3 is 14 residues. Trimming left V 4 bases short and J 2 bases short, with 13 bases between. CDR1 SGHKS and CDR2 YYEKEE come from the germline V gene (reference sequence). The CDR3 is CASSALRQAYEQYF. DNA for the CDR3: TGTGCCAGCAGCGCCCTTCGACAGGCCTACGAGCAGTACTTC. The variable domain in full, completed from reference TRBV5-5 and TRBJ2-7, reads DAGVTQSPTHLIKTRGQQVTLRCSPISGHKSVSWYQQVLGQGPQFIFQYYEKEERGRGNFPDRFSARQFPNYSSELNVNALLLGDSALYLCASSALRQAYEQYFGPGTRLTVT.

The V and J genes are TRBV30 and TRBJ1-2; D is possibly TRBD1 (5 bases). This CDR3 comprises 14 residues. V lost 3 bases to trimming and J lost 5 bases, with 16 bases between them. Germline CDR1 is GTSNPN and CDR2 is SVGIG (reference sequence). CDR3 amino acids: CAWRDGAGAYGYTF. Written as DNA, the CDR3 is TGTGCCTGGAGGGATGGGGCGGGCGCTTATGGCTACACCTTC.

The chain combines TRBV7-8 with TRBJ2-7, with a possible D match to TRBD2 (7 bases). Trimming removed 1 base from V and 1 base from J, with 17 bases in between. Germline lookup yields CDR1 SGHVS and CDR2 FQNEAQ. There are 17 residues in the CDR3. CDR3 amino acids: CASSLVGGQKPSYEQYF. DNA for the CDR3: TGTGCCAGCAGCTTAGTGGGGGGGCAGAAGCCTTCCTACGAGCAGTACTTC.

This sequence joins TRBV4-2 and TRBJ1-2, with a tentative D call TRBD1 (6 bases). V lost 3 bases and J 4 bases, leaving 12 bases between the germline ends. Per the germline V gene, CDR1 is LGHNA and CDR2 is YNFKEQ. The CDR3 has 14 residues. The CDR3 DNA follows: TGTGCCAGCAGCCAGGGGGGGCGAATCTATGGCTACACCTTC. Translated, it gives CASSQGGRIYGYTF.

The chain is built from TRBV19 and TRBJ1-1; D gene ambiguous. Germline V gene sequence: CDR1 LNHDA, CDR2 SQIVND (reference sequence). The V and J ends lost 6 bases and 0 bases respectively, with 8 bases between them. The CDR3 consists of 13 residues. The DNA for the CDR3 is TGTGCCAGTAGCGAGGGCCTGAACACTGAAGCTTTCTTT. Protein: CASSEGLNTEAFF.

The CDR3 spells CASSLTGYEQYF. CDR3 DNA: TGTGCCAGCAGCTTAACAGGGTACGAGCAGTACTTC. The chain couples TRBV11-2 to TRBJ2-7, with D possibly matching TRBD1 (6 bases). Trimming pared 2 bases from V and 4 bases from J, leaving 6 bases between. This CDR3 is built from 12 residues. Germline CDR1 reads SGHAT; CDR2 reads FQNNGV.

The chain links TRBV5-1 to TRBJ2-3, with D perhaps assigned TRBD1 or TRBD2 (6 bases each). The CDR3 sequence is 20 residues long. V was trimmed by 0 bases and J by 4 bases, leaving 27 bases between them. The germline V gene encodes CDR1 SGHRS and CDR2 YFSETQ. CDR3 loop: CASSLAGGEGLIRRSDTQYF. CDR3 sequence (DNA): TGCGCCAGCAGCTTGGCCGGGGGCGAGGGGCTGATAAGAAGGTCAGATACGCAGTATTTT.

To note about this clone: The sample has other DNA sequences that encode this CDR3 too. The chain combines TRBV27 with TRBJ1-6; 11 bases align to TRBD1. V was clipped by 9 bases and J by 7 bases; unmatched bases: 20. The CDR3 is made up of 19 amino acids. Germline V gene data show CDR1 as MNHEY and CDR2 as SMNVEV (reference sequence). DNA for the CDR3: TGTGCCAGTAGTCTGAGGACAGGGGGCCCCCTCGGAGGAAATTCACCCCTCCACTTT. This translates into CASSLRTGGPLGGNSPLHF.

V is TRBV27 and J is TRBJ1-2, with D unresolved. CDR3 length equals 16 residues. CDR1 is MNHEY and CDR2 is SMNVEV in the germline V gene (reference sequence). Trimming cost V 3 bases and J 4 bases, with 18 bases left between them. CDR3 sequence reads: CASSFGSRKGSYGYTF. The DNA for the CDR3 is TGTGCCAGCAGTTTTGGGTCCCGCAAAGGATCCTATGGCTACACCTTC.

The genes are TRBV4-1 and TRBJ2-7, with 8 bases fitting TRBD1. The CDR3 extends over 16 amino acids. The germline CDR1 and CDR2 sequences are MGHRA and YSYEKL. V lost 1 base and J lost 2; bases outside the gene matches: 7. CDR3 nucleotide sequence: TGCGCCAGCAGCCAAGCAGGGGGCCCTACGACCTACGAGCAGTACTTC. It encodes CASSQAGGPTTYEQYF.

In this sample, this clone turned up once. This chain connects TRBV6-5 to TRBJ2-7; 8 nucleotides match TRBD2. The CDR3 extends over 15 amino acids. With 6 bases clipped from V and 1 base from J, the junction kept 8 bases outside the gene matches. Germline CDR1 and CDR2: MNHEY and SVGAGI. This CDR3 is CASRETSGRSYEQYF. CDR3 coding DNA: TGTGCCAGCAGAGAAACTAGCGGCCGATCCTACGAGCAGTACTTC.

J is TRBJ2-1 and V is TRBV10-3; 13 positions agree with TRBD2. The CDR3 is 15 amino acids. Trimming cost V 4 bases and J 6 bases; bases outside gene matches: 3. CDR1 ENHRY and CDR2 SYGVKD come from the germline V gene. CDR3 sequence reads: CAISVTSGGANEQFF. The CDR3 bases are TGTGCCATCAGTGTAACTAGCGGGGGGGCCAATGAGCAGTTCTTC.

This sequence joins TRBV4-3 and TRBJ2-4, with TRBD2 identical over 10 bases. The J segment lost 6 bases and the V segment lost 0 bases, leaving 14 bases of the junction unmatched. Germline-derived CDR1 and CDR2 are LGHNA and YSLEER. CDR3 length: 19 amino acids. DNA of the CDR3: TGCGCCAGCAGCCAAGATAAAGAACTAGCGGGGAGTGTCATAAACATTCAGTACTTC. This gives the protein CASSQDKELAGSVINIQYF.

The chain joins TRBV27 to TRBJ1-1, with D uncertain. V was clipped by 6 bases and J by 5 bases, with 28 bases between them. The V gene's germline CDR1 is MNHEY and CDR2 SMNVEV (reference sequence). The CDR3 sequence is 18 residues long. DNA for the CDR3: TGTGCCAGCAGCTTGGATTTGGAAAAGGTGGGAAAGGGTACTGAAGCTTTCTTT. Residues: CASSLDLEKVGKGTEAFF.

The CDR3 DNA follows: TGCGCCAGCGGTTCTGCAGGGGAGGGGTACACTGAAGCTTTCTTT. Protein product: CASGSAGEGYTEAFF. The genes are TRBV5-1 and TRBJ1-1; weak D call: TRBD1 (6 bases). In germline, CDR1 is SGHRS, CDR2 YFSETQ. The V and J ends lost 7 bases and 3 bases respectively, with 19 bases between them. The CDR3 is 15 amino acids.

The chain employs TRBV4-2 and TRBJ2-3; 10 nucleotides agree with TRBD2. Per germline, CDR1 LGHNA and CDR2 YNFKEQ. The CDR3 is 16 amino acids. The V gene end was trimmed by 2 bases and the J gene end by 2 bases; junction bases not matched to a gene: 4. CDR3 in amino acids: CASSQNSGGATDTQYF. In nucleotides, the CDR3 is TGTGCCAGCAGCCAAAACAGCGGGGGGGCCACAGATACGCAGTATTTT.

V is TRBV5-6 and J is TRBJ2-7; D not certain. The CDR3 is made up of 13 amino acids. Germline loops: CDR1 SGHDT, CDR2 YYEEEE. Between the trimmed V and J ends, which lost 4 bases and 6 bases, there was a span of 14 bases. CDR3 region: CASSHPVFREQYF. CDR3 sequence (DNA): TGTGCCAGCAGCCATCCCGTCTTTCGCGAGCAGTACTTC.

The chain is built from TRBV9 and TRBJ2-3, with 9 bases fitting TRBD1. Germline CDR1 and CDR2: SGDLS and YYNGEE. V was pared by 3 bases and J by 1 base, with 3 bases of the junction left unmatched. The CDR3 contains 15 residues. The CDR3 coding sequence is TGTGCCAGCAGCGCCCGGGACAGGGGCACAGATACGCAGTATTTT. Translated: CASSARDRGTDTQYF.

The chain joins TRBV14 to TRBJ2-1; 13 bases are shared with TRBD2. The germline CDR1 and CDR2 sequences are SGHDN and FVKESK. The ends lost 4 bases at V and 2 bases at J; junction bases unmatched: 2. This CDR3 is 16 amino acids long. The CDR3 here is CASSLGLAGTYNEQFF. Here the CDR3 DNA reads TGTGCCAGCAGCCTGGGACTAGCGGGGACCTACAATGAGCAGTTCTTC.

The CDR3 sequence: CASSQDPLPRSTGAVIAAFF. The CDR3 bases are TGCGCCAGCAGCCAAGATCCACTACCTCGAAGCACAGGGGCCGTCATAGCGGCTTTCTTT. The rearrangement links TRBV4-3 to TRBJ1-1, with 7 bases that match TRBD1. This CDR3 has 20 amino acids. Germline lookup yields CDR1 LGHNA and CDR2 YSLEER. Trimming cost V 0 bases and J 11 bases; bases outside gene matches: 27.

This clone appeared a single time. The chain recombines TRBV11-2 with TRBJ2-7, with TRBD2 matching over 8 bases. The V and J ends lost 5 bases and 5 bases, in that order; junction bases with no gene match: 20. The CDR3 runs 18 residues. Germline V gives CDR1 SGHAT, CDR2 FQNNGV. The CDR3 DNA reads TGTGCCAGCAGCGGGCGCCACTATCCGACTAGCGCGATCCACGAGCAGTACTTC. Translating it yields CASSGRHYPTSAIHEQYF.

This chain's CDR3 is CASSSMDRSSYEQYF. The CDR3 nucleotides are TGTGCCAGCAGTTCGATGGACAGGAGCTCCTACGAGCAGTACTTC. The chain joins TRBV27 to TRBJ2-7; 7 nucleotides agree with TRBD1. J was trimmed by 0 bases and V by 4 bases; bases with no gene match: 6. The V gene's germline CDR1 is MNHEY and CDR2 SMNVEV (reference sequence). CDR3 length: 15 residues.